This entry lists 20 T cell receptor beta chains sequenced from one sample in a study of T cell repertoires in cytomegalovirus infection. TCRdb re-analysed the reads in MiXCR, keeping a single row per CDR3 protein. Of hundreds of thousands of distinct CDR3 sequences listed, approximately 30% are singletons. Sequences were obtained from PBMCs. Receptor source: a human donor in good health (CMV status not recorded). Some clones in this sample may be carry-over from other donors' samples.

Ten or more counts support this clonotype. The rearrangement joins TRBV7-2 to TRBJ2-2; TRBD1 is a possible D gene (5 bases). This CDR3 contains 15 residues. Germline loops: CDR1 SGHTA, CDR2 FQGNSA. V lost 5 bases and J lost 4, with 14 bases in between. The CDR3 DNA is TGTGCCAGCAGCCCAATTGCAGGGCCCACCGGGGAGCTGTTTTTT. The encoded protein is CASSPIAGPTGELFF.

This clonotype showed up just a few times. The chain carries TRBV7-6 and TRBJ2-7; 7 bases line up with TRBD2. The ends lost 5 bases at V and 7 bases at J; junction bases unmatched: 8. The CDR3 is made up of 13 amino acids. Germline V gene lookup returns CDR1 SGHVS and CDR2 FNYEAQ. CDR3 protein: CASSRGLSGEQYF. As DNA, the CDR3 is TGTGCCAGCAGCCGGGGACTATCGGGGGAGCAGTACTTC.

CDR3 loop: CASSIYQGSYNEQFF. The CDR3 DNA reads TGTGCCAGTAGTATATATCAGGGATCCTACAATGAGCAGTTCTTC. The chain couples TRBV19 to TRBJ2-1; D might be TRBD1 (5 bases). The V gene's germline CDR1 is LNHDA and CDR2 SQIVND (reference sequence). The CDR3 sequence is 15 residues long. Deletions cut 2 bases from V and 1 base from J, with 9 bases between.

The table lists this clonotype with a few counts. A junction boundary mismatches the germline segment, possibly from a read error. The rearrangement uses TRBV12-3 or TRBV12-4 and TRBJ2-3; 14 nucleotides match TRBD2. This CDR3 is 16 amino acids long. DNA of the CDR3: TGTGCCAGCAGCCCGACTAGCGGGGGGGCTTCAGAGACGACGTCTTTT. Residues: CASSPTSGGASETTSF.

The J gene is TRBJ2-5, the V gene TRBV3-1; D gene ambiguous. The CDR3 length is 15 residues. V shed 1 base and J shed 1 base, with 10 bases lying between them. CDR1 is LGHDT, CDR2 YNNKEL, per germline (reference sequence). The chain's CDR3 is CASSQVLEFQETQYF. Written as DNA, the CDR3 is TGTGCCAGCAGCCAAGTCCTGGAGTTCCAAGAGACCCAGTACTTC.

The chain couples TRBV5-4 to TRBJ2-3; TRBD2 aligns across 10 bases. Germline V gene data show CDR1 as SGHNT and CDR2 as YYREEE (reference sequence). V trimming: 4 bases; J trimming: 2 bases; junction bases outside the gene matches: 7. The CDR3 loop spans 16 amino acids. The CDR3 region has the DNA TGTGCCAGCAGCGGTACTAGCGGGGACAACACAGATACGCAGTATTTT. Translation gives CASSGTSGDNTDTQYF.

This clonotype was counted a few times. The chain employs TRBV5-1 and TRBJ1-1; the D is unclear. The germline V gene has CDR1 SGHRS and CDR2 YFSETQ. The CDR3 is 15 residues long. Trimming shortened V by 4 bases and J by 1 base, and 14 bases separated the two germline ends. The CDR3 DNA follows: TGCGCCAGCAGCGTGGACTCCATTCGGAACACTGAAGCTTTCTTT. Amino acid sequence: CASSVDSIRNTEAFF.

V usage is TRBV6-5 and J usage is TRBJ2-2, with 11 bases lining up with TRBD2. V was clipped by 2 bases and J by 7 bases; unmatched bases: 3. CDR3 length equals 15 residues. Germline loops: CDR1 MNHEY, CDR2 SVGAGI. The CDR3 sequence is CASSYLAGGGGELFF. The CDR3 bases are TGTGCCAGCAGTTACCTAGCGGGGGGCGGCGGGGAGCTGTTTTTT.

On this clonotype itself: Since a much larger clone is just one base distant, this may be a read error. The chain links TRBV7-2 to TRBJ1-1; D remains ambiguous. CDR3 length: 13 residues. Germline CDR1 is SGHTA and CDR2 is FQGNSA. CDR3 residues: CASSQRPNTEALF. For the CDR3, the DNA is TGTGCCAGCAGCCAGAGGCCTAACACTGAAGCTTTATTT.

The V and J genes are TRBV2 and TRBJ1-5; unclear D gene. The V end was cut by 3 bases, the J end by 6 bases, with 3 bases between. Germline V gene data show CDR1 as SNHLY and CDR2 as FYNNEI. This CDR3 is 11 amino acids long. The CDR3 protein is CASSDGQPQHF. In DNA, the CDR3 is TGTGCCAGCAGTGACGGTCAGCCCCAGCATTTT.

Turning to this clonotype: At one end the junction does not follow the germline gene, possibly because of a read error. The V call is TRBV27, the J call TRBJ2-2; D not certain. Germline values: CDR1 MNHEY, CDR2 SMNVEV (reference sequence). This CDR3 has 11 amino acids. CDR3 sequence: CASGFIGELFF. The CDR3 DNA is TGTGCCAGCGGTTTCATCGGGGAGCTGTTTTTT.

The sample holds a few counts of this clonotype. The V and J genes are TRBV2 and TRBJ2-2; TRBD1 agrees at 8 bases. CDR1 SNHLY and CDR2 FYNNEI come from the germline V gene. V was clipped by 10 bases and J by 6 bases; unmatched bases: 10. The CDR3 contains 14 residues. In nucleotides, the CDR3 is TGTGCCATCAGACGGACAGGGCGGGCCGGGGAGCTGTTTTTT. Translating gives CAIRRTGRAGELFF.

A word on this clonotype: No conserved phenylalanine or tryptophan ends this CDR3, so it is likely a read error. No DNA is shown, since the ends of the CDR3 on it are uncertain; the CDR3 is the one TCRdb lists. The V gene is TRBV6-6, the J gene TRBJ1-1; the D call of TRBD1 is as the table states it, not checked on the DNA. The CDR3 length is 14 residues, termini included. Looked up from germline, CDR1 is MNHNY and CDR2 is SVGAGI (reference sequence). The CDR3 sequence is CASSQVQGYTESFC.

This clonotype was counted at least ten times. The V call is TRBV7-2, the J call TRBJ2-7, with a weak D call TRBD1 (6 bases). V lost 5 bases, J lost 1 base, and 15 bases lay in between. The CDR3 sequence is 15 residues long. From germline, CDR1 is SGHTA and CDR2 FQGNSA. CDR3 protein: CASSVTGISSYEQYF. Written as DNA, the CDR3 is TGTGCCAGCAGCGTAACAGGGATTTCTTCCTACGAGCAGTACTTC.

This clonotype was seen a single time. This chain links TRBV9 with TRBJ1-2; D is unclear. The CDR3 runs to 15 residues. The germline CDR1 and CDR2 sequences are SGDLS and YYNGEE. Deletions cut 3 bases from V and 1 base from J, with 13 bases between. The CDR3 DNA follows: TGTGCCAGCAGCGAGAGAACCGGGAATAACTATGGCTACACCTTC. This codes for CASSERTGNNYGYTF.

The chain links TRBV4-2 to TRBJ2-3; D unclear. In germline, CDR1 is LGHNA, CDR2 YNFKEQ. The V and J ends lost 1 base and 0 bases respectively, with 8 bases between them. This CDR3 has 15 amino acids. CDR3 in amino acids: CASSQVIGSTDTQYF. The CDR3 coding sequence is TGTGCCAGCAGCCAAGTGATAGGTAGCACAGATACGCAGTATTTT.

The chain employs TRBV5-1 and TRBJ2-7; TRBD1 aligns across 8 bases. The CDR3 has 15 residues. The V gene end was trimmed by 3 bases and the J gene end by 0 bases; junction bases not matched to a gene: 5. Looked up from germline, CDR1 is SGHRS and CDR2 is YFSETQ. The CDR3: CASSSGQANSYEQYF. The CDR3 DNA reads as TGCGCCAGCAGCTCGGGACAGGCGAACTCCTACGAGCAGTACTTC.

This clonotype has only a few counts. V is TRBV29-1 and J is TRBJ2-7; 9 nucleotides match TRBD1. V shed 6 bases and J 2 bases; nucleotides not matched to a gene: 11. In germline, CDR1 is SQVTM, CDR2 ANQGSEA. There are 15 residues in the CDR3. CDR3 sequence (DNA): TGCAGCGTCGACGGGGCACAGGGGGCCCCCTACGAGCAGTACTTC. This translates into CSVDGAQGAPYEQYF.

V gene TRBV7-8 combines with J gene TRBJ2-7; tentative D call: TRBD1 (6 bases). CDR3 size: 15 residues. With 5 bases removed from V and 2 bases from J, the gap between germline ends came to 16 bases. CDR1 is SGHVS, CDR2 FQNEAQ, per germline. The CDR3 bases are TGTGCCAGCAGCCTCAGGGGAAGGGGGACCTACGAGCAGTACTTC. Amino acid sequence: CASSLRGRGTYEQYF.

V and J are TRBV12-3 or TRBV12-4 and TRBJ1-2; TRBD1 agrees at 9 bases. The CDR3 runs 16 residues. With 4 bases clipped from V and 5 bases from J, the junction kept 11 bases outside the gene matches. This CDR3 is CASSSTGGDRGYGYTF. CDR3 DNA sequence: TGTGCCAGCAGTTCGACGGGGGGAGACAGGGGGTATGGCTACACCTTC.